This is a list of T cell receptor beta chains from one sample in a study of blood T cell repertoires in COVID-19. TCRdb keeps only in-frame clones here, not all; method: immunoSEQ multiplex PCR. The sample lists more than 200,000 clones; approximately 80% were seen once. The sequencing sample was made of peripheral blood. The receptors come from a woman at least 80 years old with COVID-19, enrolled during active disease. CDR3s include the opening cysteine and the closing phenylalanine or tryptophan.

CDR3: CASSSGQGSEQYF; V: TRBV5-1; J: TRBJ2-7
CDR3: CASSQDKTGYSNQPQHF; V: TRBV4-1; J: TRBJ1-5
CDR3: CASRGPGLAGANEQFF; V: TRBV6-6; J: TRBJ2-1
CDR3: CASSLGGASGELFF; V: TRBV5-1; J: TRBJ2-2
CDR3: CASSLGTGPWAQHF; V: TRBV7-9; J: TRBJ1-5
CDR3: CSVVMNTEAFF; V: TRBV20-1; J: TRBJ1-1
CDR3: CASSERFFSGNTIYF; V: TRBV7-9; J: TRBJ1-3
CDR3: CASSLQGSYEQYF; V: TRBV6-5; J: TRBJ2-7
CDR3: CASSPGEGSHYGYTF; V: TRBV18; J: TRBJ1-2
CDR3: CATSDPADPWTDDYGYTF; V: TRBV24-1; J: TRBJ1-2
CDR3: CASSQADFIQRGNEQYF; V: TRBV4-1; J: TRBJ2-7
CDR3: CASSLSAGFNYEQYF; V: TRBV27; J: TRBJ2-7
CDR3: CASSLTGDGTQYF; V: TRBV27; J: TRBJ2-3
CDR3: CATSGPGQGRGYTF; V: TRBV24-1; J: TRBJ1-2
CDR3: CASSLRSNTEAFF; V: TRBV7-2; J: TRBJ1-1
CDR3: CASSLADTDTQYF; V: TRBV19; J: TRBJ2-3
CDR3: CATSDPTGTGFVGELFF; V: TRBV24-1; J: TRBJ2-2
CDR3: CASSVAEGGGYGYTF; V: TRBV9; J: TRBJ1-2
CDR3: CASSPTPTGRGNTEAFF; V: TRBV3-1/TRBV3-2; J: TRBJ1-1
CDR3: CAWSVGITGALDRLFF; V: TRBV30; J: TRBJ1-4
CDR3: CASSQDRAGSNQPQHF; V: TRBV3-1/TRBV3-2; J: TRBJ1-5
CDR3: CASSIPQGATEAFF; V: TRBV19; J: TRBJ1-1
CDR3: CASSLPGGRYGYTF; V: TRBV3-1/TRBV3-2; J: TRBJ1-2
CDR3: CASSDPKGVNTEAFF; V: TRBV2; J: TRBJ1-1
CDR3: CASSEGSAGGSYEQYF; V: TRBV6-1; J: TRBJ2-7
CDR3: CASSLSLRPQHF; V: TRBV28; J: TRBJ1-5
CDR3: CASSFWGQVNTEAFF; V: TRBV7-2; J: TRBJ1-1
CDR3: CANSGVSTDTQYF; V: TRBV2; J: TRBJ2-3
CDR3: CASSLGGGTVSTDTQYF; V: TRBV5-1; J: TRBJ2-3
CDR3: CATSSTGQVSSYNSPLHF; V: TRBV15; J: TRBJ1-6
CDR3: CASSATDSSYEQYF; V: TRBV9; J: TRBJ2-7
CDR3: CASSLQGINTGELFF; V: TRBV5-1; J: TRBJ2-2
CDR3: CASSLGTGGTEAFF; V: TRBV5-1; J: TRBJ1-1
CDR3: CASSLGQFTEAFF; V: TRBV3-1/TRBV3-2; J: TRBJ1-1
CDR3: CASSRLTGGYGYTF; V: TRBV3-1/TRBV3-2; J: TRBJ1-2
CDR3: CASRTGGALRETQYF; V: TRBV2; J: TRBJ2-5
CDR3: CASSPPSTDTQYF; V: TRBV18; J: TRBJ2-3
CDR3: CASSSGMAQYF; V: TRBV11-2; J: TRBJ2-5
CDR3: CASSQNSGGASETQYF; V: TRBV4-2; J: TRBJ2-5
CDR3: CASSFQAADNTIYF; V: TRBV5-4; J: TRBJ1-3
CDR3: CASSYSEGNMNTEAFF; V: TRBV6-2/TRBV6-3; J: TRBJ1-1
CDR3: CASNTGVTEAFF; V: TRBV14; J: TRBJ1-1
CDR3: CASSRGTGGWSEAFF; V: TRBV6-5; J: TRBJ1-1
CDR3: CASSPRDSSYEQYF; V: TRBV18; J: TRBJ2-7
CDR3: CASSQVTGLAKNIQYF; V: TRBV3-1/TRBV3-2; J: TRBJ2-4
CDR3: CASSPFSGGPQETQYF; V: TRBV5-1; J: TRBJ2-5
CDR3: CASSPGTGANNEKLFF; V: TRBV28; J: TRBJ1-4
CDR3: CASSDQGALNYGYTF; V: TRBV2; J: TRBJ1-2
CDR3: CASSEGGTGGTETQYF; V: TRBV19; J: TRBJ2-5
CDR3: CASNLGGAVTF; V: TRBV7-9; J: TRBJ1-2
CDR3: CASSSYGSAKNIQYF; V: TRBV3-1/TRBV3-2; J: TRBJ2-4
CDR3: CASSSDRAYEQYF; V: TRBV3-1/TRBV3-2; J: TRBJ2-7
CDR3: CAISEIDNQPQHF; V: TRBV10-3; J: TRBJ1-5